This T cell receptor beta chain derives from a study of control samples from healthy donors and cancer patients. Germline loops: CDR1 KGHDR, CDR2 SFDVKD. The CDR3 has 14 residues. Losses at the gene ends were 6 bases for V and 8 bases for J; bases not matched to a gene: 7. Generated by immunoSEQ multiplex PCR, the TCRdb table keeps only in-frame clones and is missing some. The sample contains 95,000 to 150,000 clones, approximately 90% of which appear only once. Sequencing input: blood. The chain couples TRBV24-1 to TRBJ2-1; 9 nucleotides align to TRBD1. The origin of this receptor is a man aged 35-49 years in good health. The CDR3 is CATSLGQGSDEQFF. Written as DNA, the CDR3 is TGTGCCACCAGTTTGGGACAGGGAAGCGATGAGCAGTTCTTC.